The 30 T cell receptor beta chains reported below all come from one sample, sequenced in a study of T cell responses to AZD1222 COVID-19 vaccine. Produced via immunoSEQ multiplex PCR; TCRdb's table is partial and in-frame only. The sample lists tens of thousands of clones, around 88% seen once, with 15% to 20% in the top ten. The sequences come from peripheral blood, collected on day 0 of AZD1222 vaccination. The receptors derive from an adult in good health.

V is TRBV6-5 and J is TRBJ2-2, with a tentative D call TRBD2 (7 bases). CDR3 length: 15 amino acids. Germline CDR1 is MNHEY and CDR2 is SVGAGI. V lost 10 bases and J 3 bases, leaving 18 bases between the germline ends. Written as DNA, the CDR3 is TGTGCCACTACGGGGGGCCCCCTCCACACCGGGGAGCTGTTTTTT. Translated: CATTGGPLHTGELFF.

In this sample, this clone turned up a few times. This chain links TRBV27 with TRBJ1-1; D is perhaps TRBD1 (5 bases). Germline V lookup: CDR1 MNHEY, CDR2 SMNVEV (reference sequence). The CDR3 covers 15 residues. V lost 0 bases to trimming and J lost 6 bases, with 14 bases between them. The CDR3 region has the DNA TGTGCCAGCAGTTTATCGGGCCCAGGGTTCGCTGAAGCTTTCTTT. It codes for CASSLSGPGFAEAFF.

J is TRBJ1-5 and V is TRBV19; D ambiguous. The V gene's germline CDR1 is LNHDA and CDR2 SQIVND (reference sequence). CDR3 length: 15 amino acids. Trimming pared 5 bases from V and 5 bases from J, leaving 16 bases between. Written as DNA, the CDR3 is TGTGCCAGTAGTCAGTTAGGGTTGGGTGATCAGCCCCAGCATTTT. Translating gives CASSQLGLGDQPQHF.

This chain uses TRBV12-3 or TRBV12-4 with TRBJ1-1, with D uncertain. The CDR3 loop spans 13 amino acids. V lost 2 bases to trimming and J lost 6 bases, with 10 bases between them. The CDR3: CASSLILGAEAFF. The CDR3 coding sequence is TGTGCCAGCAGTTTAATCCTTGGGGCTGAAGCTTTCTTT.

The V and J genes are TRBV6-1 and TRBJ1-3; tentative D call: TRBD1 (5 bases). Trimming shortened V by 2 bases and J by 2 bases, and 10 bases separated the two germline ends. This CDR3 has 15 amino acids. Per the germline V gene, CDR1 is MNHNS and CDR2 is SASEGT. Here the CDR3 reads CASSEQGIPGNTIYF. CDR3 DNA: TGTGCCAGCAGTGAACAGGGAATACCTGGAAACACCATATATTTT.

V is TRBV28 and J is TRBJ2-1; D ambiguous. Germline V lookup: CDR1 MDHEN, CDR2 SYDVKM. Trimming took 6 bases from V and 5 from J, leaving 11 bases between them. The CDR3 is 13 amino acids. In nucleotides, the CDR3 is TGTGCCAGCAGCCAGACGTTGGACAATGAGCAGTTCTTC. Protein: CASSQTLDNEQFF.

The CDR3 DNA follows: TGTGCCAGCAGCTCAGGCGGGGGGGAATCACGTGAAAAACTGTTTTTT. This encodes CASSSGGGESREKLFF. The chain combines TRBV5-4 with TRBJ1-4; TRBD1 is a possible D gene (5 bases). The CDR3 totals 16 residues. Germline V CDR1 and CDR2: SGHNT, YYREEE (reference sequence). V was cut by 3 bases and J by 7 bases, with 19 bases left in between.

This CDR3 reads CASTASGRARETQYF. The CDR3 bases are TGTGCCAGCACGGCTAGCGGGAGGGCCAGGGAGACCCAGTACTTC. The chain recombines TRBV5-4 with TRBJ2-5; 12 positions agree with TRBD2. V was clipped by 6 bases and J by 5 bases; unmatched bases: 8. CDR3 size: 15 residues. Germline lookup yields CDR1 SGHNT and CDR2 YYREEE (reference sequence).

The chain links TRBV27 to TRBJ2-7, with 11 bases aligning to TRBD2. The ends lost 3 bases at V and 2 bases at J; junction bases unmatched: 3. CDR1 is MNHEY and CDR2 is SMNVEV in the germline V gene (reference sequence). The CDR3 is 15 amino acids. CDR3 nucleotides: TGTGCCAGCAGTTTCGGGACTAGCGGTCCCTACGAGCAGTACTTC. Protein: CASSFGTSGPYEQYF.

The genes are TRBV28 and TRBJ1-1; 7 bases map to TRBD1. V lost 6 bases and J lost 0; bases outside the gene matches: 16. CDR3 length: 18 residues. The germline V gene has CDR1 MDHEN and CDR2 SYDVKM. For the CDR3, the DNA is TGTGCCAGCAGATTCTCCGACCACAGGGGCCCCATGAACACTGAAGCTTTCTTT. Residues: CASRFSDHRGPMNTEAFF.

CDR3: CASSLGQFSNQPQHF. The CDR3 DNA reads TGTGCCAGCAGCTTAGGACAGTTTAGCAATCAGCCCCAGCATTTT. The genes are TRBV7-2 and TRBJ1-5; TRBD1 is a possible D gene (5 bases). The V end was cut by 1 base, the J end by 0 bases, with 7 bases between. This CDR3 contains 15 residues. Looked up from germline, CDR1 is SGHTA and CDR2 is FQGNSA.

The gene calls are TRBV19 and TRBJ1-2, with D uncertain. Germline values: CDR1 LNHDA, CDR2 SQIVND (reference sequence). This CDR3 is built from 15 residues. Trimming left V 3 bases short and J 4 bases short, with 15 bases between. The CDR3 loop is CASSMGLQVAYGYTF. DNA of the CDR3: TGTGCCAGTAGTATGGGTCTCCAGGTCGCCTATGGCTACACCTTC.

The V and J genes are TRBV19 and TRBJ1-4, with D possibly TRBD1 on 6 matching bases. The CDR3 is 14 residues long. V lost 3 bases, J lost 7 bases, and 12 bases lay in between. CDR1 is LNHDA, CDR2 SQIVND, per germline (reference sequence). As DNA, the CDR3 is TGTGCCAGTAGTATTCTGGGGGCGCGTGAAAAACTGTTTTTT. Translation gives CASSILGAREKLFF.

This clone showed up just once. The CDR3 reads CASSLDGTSTDTQYF. As DNA, the CDR3 is TGTGCCAGCAGCTTGGACGGTACTAGCACAGATACGCAGTATTTT. V and J are TRBV5-5 and TRBJ2-3, with D hard to call. There are 15 residues in the CDR3. The germline gives CDR1 SGHKS, CDR2 YYEKEE (reference sequence). Trimming pared 0 bases from V and 0 bases from J, leaving 8 bases between.

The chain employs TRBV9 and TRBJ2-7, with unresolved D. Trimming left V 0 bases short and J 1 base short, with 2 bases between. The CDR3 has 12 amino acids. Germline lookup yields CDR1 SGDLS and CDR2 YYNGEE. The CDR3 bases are TGTGCCAGCAGCGTAGGGTCCTACGAGCAGTACTTC. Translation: CASSVGSYEQYF.

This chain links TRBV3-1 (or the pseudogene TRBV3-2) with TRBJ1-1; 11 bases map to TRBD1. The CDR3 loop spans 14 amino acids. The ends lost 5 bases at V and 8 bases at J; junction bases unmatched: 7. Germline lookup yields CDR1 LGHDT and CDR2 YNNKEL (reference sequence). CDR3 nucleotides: TGTGCCAGCAGCTCCTCCGGGACAGGGGGAGAAGCTTTCTTT. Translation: CASSSSGTGGEAFF.

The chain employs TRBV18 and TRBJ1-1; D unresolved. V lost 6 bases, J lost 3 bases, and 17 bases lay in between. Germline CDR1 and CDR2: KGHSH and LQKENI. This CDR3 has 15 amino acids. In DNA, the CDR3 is TGTGCCAGCTCGCCCCTAAGGTCAGAATACACTGAAGCTTTCTTT. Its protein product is CASSPLRSEYTEAFF.

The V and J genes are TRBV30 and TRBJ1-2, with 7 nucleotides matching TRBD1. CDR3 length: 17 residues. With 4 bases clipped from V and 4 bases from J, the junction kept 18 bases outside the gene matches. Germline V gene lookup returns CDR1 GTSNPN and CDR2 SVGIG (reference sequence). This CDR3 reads CAWNPGARTGGRYGYTF. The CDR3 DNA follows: TGTGCCTGGAACCCCGGGGCCCGGACAGGCGGTCGCTATGGCTACACCTTC.

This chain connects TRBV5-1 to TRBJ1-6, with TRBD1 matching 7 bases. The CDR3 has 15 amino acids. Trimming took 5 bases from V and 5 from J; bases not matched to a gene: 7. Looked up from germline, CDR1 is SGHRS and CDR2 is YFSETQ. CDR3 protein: CASSERTGDNSPLHF. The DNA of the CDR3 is TGCGCCAGCAGTGAACGGACAGGAGATAATTCACCCCTCCACTTT.

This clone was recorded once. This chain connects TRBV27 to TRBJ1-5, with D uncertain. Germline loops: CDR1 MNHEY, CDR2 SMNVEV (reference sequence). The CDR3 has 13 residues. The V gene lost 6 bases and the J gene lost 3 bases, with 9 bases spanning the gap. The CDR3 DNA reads TGTGCCAGCAGACGCGGCGCCAATCAGCCCCAGCATTTT. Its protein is CASRRGANQPQHF.

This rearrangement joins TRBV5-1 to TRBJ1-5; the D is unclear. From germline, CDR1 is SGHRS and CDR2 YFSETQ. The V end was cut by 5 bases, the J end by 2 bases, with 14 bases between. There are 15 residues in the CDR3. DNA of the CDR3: TGCGCCAGCAGTTCCGGACTCGACGGCAATCAGCCCCAGCATTTT. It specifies CASSSGLDGNQPQHF.

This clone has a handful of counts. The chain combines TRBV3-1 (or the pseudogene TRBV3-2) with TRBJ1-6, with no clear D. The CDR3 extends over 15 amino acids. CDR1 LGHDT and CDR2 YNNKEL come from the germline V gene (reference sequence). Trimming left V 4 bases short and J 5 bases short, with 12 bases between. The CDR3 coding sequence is TGTGCCAGCAGCCTGATCGACGGGAATAATTCACCCCTCCACTTT. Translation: CASSLIDGNNSPLHF.

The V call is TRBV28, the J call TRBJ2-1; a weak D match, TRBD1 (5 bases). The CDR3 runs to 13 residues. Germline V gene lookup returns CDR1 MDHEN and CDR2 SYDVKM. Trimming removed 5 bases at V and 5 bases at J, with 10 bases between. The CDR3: CASSQDNNNEQFF. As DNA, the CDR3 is TGTGCCAGCAGTCAGGACAATAACAATGAGCAGTTCTTC.

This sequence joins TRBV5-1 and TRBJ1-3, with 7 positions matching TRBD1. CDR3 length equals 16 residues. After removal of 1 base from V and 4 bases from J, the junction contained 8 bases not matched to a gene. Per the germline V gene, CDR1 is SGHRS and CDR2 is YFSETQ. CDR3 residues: CASSLNTGDGGNTIYF. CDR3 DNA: TGCGCCAGCAGCTTGAATACAGGGGACGGAGGAAACACCATATATTTT. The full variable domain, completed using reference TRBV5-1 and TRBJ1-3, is KAGVTQTPRYLIKTRGQQVTLSCSPISGHRSVSWYQQTPGQGLQFLFEYFSETQRNKGNFPGRFSGRQFSNSRSEMNVSTLELGDSALYLCASSLNTGDGGNTIYFGEGSWLTVV.

CDR3 residues: CASSFTGPHYEQYF. Written as DNA, the CDR3 is TGTGCCAGCAGTTTCACGGGACCACACTACGAGCAGTACTTC. This chain joins TRBV6-2 or TRBV6-3 and TRBJ2-7; D assignment may be TRBD1 or TRBD2 (5 bases each). Trimming took off 4 bases at V and 3 bases at J, with 13 bases between the two ends. CDR3 size: 14 residues. CDR1 MNHEY and CDR2 SVGEGT come from the germline V gene.

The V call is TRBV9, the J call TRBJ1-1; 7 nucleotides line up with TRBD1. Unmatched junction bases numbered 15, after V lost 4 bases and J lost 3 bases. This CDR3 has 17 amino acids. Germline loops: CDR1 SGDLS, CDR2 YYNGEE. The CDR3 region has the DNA TGTGCCAGCAGCTACGGTGCAGGGGGTAACTTGGACACTGAAGCTTTCTTT. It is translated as CASSYGAGGNLDTEAFF.

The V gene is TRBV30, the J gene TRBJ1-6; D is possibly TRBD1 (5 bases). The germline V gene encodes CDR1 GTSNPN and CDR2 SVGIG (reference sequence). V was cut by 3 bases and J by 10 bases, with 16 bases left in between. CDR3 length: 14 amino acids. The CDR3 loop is CAWRDIFLGSPLHF. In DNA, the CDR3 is TGTGCCTGGAGGGACATTTTCTTAGGCTCACCCCTCCACTTT. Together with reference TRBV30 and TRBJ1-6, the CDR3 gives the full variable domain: SQTIHQWPATLVQPVGSPLSLECTVEGTSNPNLYWYRQAAGRGLQLLFYSVGIGQISSEVPQNLSASRPQDRQFILSSKKLLLSDSGFYLCAWRDIFLGSPLHFGNGTRLTVT.

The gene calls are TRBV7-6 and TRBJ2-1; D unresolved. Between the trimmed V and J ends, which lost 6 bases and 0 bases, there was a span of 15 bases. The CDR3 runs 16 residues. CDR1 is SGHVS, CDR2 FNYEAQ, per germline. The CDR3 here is CASRDIRRSSYNEQFF. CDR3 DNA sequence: TGTGCCAGCAGGGATATTCGCCGCAGCTCCTACAATGAGCAGTTCTTC.

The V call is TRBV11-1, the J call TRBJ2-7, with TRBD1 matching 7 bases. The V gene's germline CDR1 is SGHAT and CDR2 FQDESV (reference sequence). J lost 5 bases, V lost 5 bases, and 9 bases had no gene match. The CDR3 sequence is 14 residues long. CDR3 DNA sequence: TGTGCCAGCAGCCGACGACAGGGACCAGACGAGCAGTACTTC. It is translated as CASSRRQGPDEQYF.

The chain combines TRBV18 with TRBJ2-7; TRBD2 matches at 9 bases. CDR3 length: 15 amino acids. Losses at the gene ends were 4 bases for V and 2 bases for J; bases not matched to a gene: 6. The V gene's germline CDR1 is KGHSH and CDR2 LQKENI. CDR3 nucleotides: TGTGCCAGCTCACTTCGACTAGCGGACGCCTACGAGCAGTACTTC. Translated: CASSLRLADAYEQYF.